Shown below are 2 T cell receptor beta chains from a single sample sequenced in a study of blood T cell repertoires in COVID-19. Clones were sequenced by immunoSEQ multiplex PCR, and TCRdb holds only the in-frame ones, with some missing. The table records a few hundred thousand clones, over 75% of them present only once. The sequenced sample was peripheral blood. All receptors derive from a human donor in a cohort sampled during active COVID-19.

The chain links TRBV24-1 to TRBJ2-5, with a tentative D call TRBD1 (7 bases). The V gene lost 2 bases and the J gene lost 5 bases, with 20 bases spanning the gap. CDR3 length equals 17 residues. Germline CDR1 reads KGHDR; CDR2 reads SFDVKD. The CDR3 DNA is TGTGCCACCAGTGATTCGCGGGACAGTGTTATTTGGGAGACCCAGTACTTC. Protein sequence: CATSDSRDSVIWETQYF.

V usage is TRBV6-5 and J usage is TRBJ2-7, with D possibly matching TRBD2 (6 bases). Germline V lookup: CDR1 MNHEY, CDR2 SVGAGI. This CDR3 is built from 16 residues. V lost 2 bases to trimming and J lost 2 bases, with 16 bases between them. The CDR3 nucleotides read TGTGCCAGCAGTTACGGAGCCGGGGGTCCCCCCTACGAGCAGTACTTC. Protein product: CASSYGAGGPPYEQYF.